This T cell receptor beta chain came from a study of blood T cell repertoires in COVID-19. Overall study context: COVID-19 samples collected from the United States, Italy and Spain covered acute and convalescent phases. PBMCs, B-cell-depleted T cells, or T cells provided the cDNA or gDNA that made up the material.

Under the authors' procedure: Nucleated cell number was recorded as an estimate derived from reference gene primer amplification. The repertoire was sequenced with immunoSEQ multiplex PCR; TCRdb's copy has only in-frame clones and lacks some. V and J calls and clone size are copied from that table; D and trimming were computed from the DNA. The data hold some 78,000 clones, with 86% observed a single time. Germline V gives CDR1 GTSNPN, CDR2 SVGIG (reference sequence). Trimming at V came to 1 base and at J to 6 bases, leaving 2 bases not matched to a gene. The CDR3 covers 13 residues. The gene calls are TRBV30 and TRBJ2-2; 7 nucleotides line up with TRBD1. This TCR came from a man aged 50 or older with active or convalescent COVID-19. Sequencing input: peripheral blood. CDR3 nucleotide sequence: TGTGCCTGGAGTGCCCAGGGGGCCGGGGAGCTGTTTTTT. This sequence encodes CAWSAQGAGELFF.